This TCR beta chain derives from a study of blood T cell repertoires in COVID-19. Whole-study context: Spain, Italy and the United States supplied samples that represented acute and convalescent COVID-19. Sources were T cells, B-cell-depleted T cells, or PBMCs; the material itself was cDNA or gDNA.

Original handling: Quantification of nucleated cells was approximated via reference gene primer amplification. The data were produced by immunoSEQ multiplex PCR, yet TCRdb's version contains in-frame clones alone and is incomplete. That table gives V, J and clone size, and the DNA gave D and trimming. Here the sample spans some 120,000 clones, almost 80% being singletons. The sequencing input was peripheral blood. This clonotype was sampled from a human donor in a cohort sampled during active COVID-19.

The CDR3 spells CASSYSGQGSNEQFF. CDR3 in DNA: TGTGCCAGCAGTTACTCGGGACAGGGTTCAAATGAGCAGTTCTTC. The genes are TRBV6-5 and TRBJ2-1, with 9 bases matching TRBD1. The junction had 4 bases not matched to a gene; V was cut back by 0 bases and J by 7 bases. CDR1 and CDR2 (germline): MNHEY, SVGAGI. The CDR3 sequence is 15 residues long.